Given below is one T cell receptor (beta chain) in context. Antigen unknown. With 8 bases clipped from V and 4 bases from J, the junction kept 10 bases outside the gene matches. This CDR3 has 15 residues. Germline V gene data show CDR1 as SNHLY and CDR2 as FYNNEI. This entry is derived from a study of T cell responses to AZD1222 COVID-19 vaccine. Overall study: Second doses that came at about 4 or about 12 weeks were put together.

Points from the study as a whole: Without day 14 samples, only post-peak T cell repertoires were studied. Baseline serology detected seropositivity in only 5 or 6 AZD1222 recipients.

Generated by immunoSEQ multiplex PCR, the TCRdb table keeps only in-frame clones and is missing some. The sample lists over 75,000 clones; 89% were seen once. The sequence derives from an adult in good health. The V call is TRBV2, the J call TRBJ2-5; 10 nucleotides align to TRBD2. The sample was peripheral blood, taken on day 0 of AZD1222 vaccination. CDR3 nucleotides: TGTGCCAGCTCTCTCGAGGTAGCGGGAGGAGAGACCCAGTACTTC. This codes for CASSLEVAGGETQYF.